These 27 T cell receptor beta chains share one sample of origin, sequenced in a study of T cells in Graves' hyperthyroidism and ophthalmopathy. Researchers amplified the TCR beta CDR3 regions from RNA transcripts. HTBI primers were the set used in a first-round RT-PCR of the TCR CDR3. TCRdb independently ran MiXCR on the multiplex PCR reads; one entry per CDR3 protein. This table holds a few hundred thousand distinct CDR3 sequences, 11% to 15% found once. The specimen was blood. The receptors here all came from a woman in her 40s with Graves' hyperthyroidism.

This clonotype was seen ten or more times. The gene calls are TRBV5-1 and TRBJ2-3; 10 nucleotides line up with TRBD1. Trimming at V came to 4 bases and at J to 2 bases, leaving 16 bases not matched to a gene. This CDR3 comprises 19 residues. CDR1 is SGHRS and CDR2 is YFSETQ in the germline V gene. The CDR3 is CASSGGQGYLDRATDTQYF. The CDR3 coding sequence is TGCGCCAGCAGCGGGGGACAGGGGTACCTAGATAGGGCCACAGATACGCAGTATTTT.

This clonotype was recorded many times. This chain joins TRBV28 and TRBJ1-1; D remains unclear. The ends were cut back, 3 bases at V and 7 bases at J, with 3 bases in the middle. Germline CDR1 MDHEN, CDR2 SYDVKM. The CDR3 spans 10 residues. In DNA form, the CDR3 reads TGTGCCAGCAGTTTCAATGAAGCTTTCTTT. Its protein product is CASSFNEAFF.

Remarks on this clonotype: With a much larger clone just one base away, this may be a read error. In DNA form, the CDR3 reads TGTGCCAGCAATTTCCGGGACAACGGGGCCACTGAAGCTTTCTTT. Its translation: CASNFRDNGATEAFF. The chain joins TRBV27 to TRBJ1-1, with a possible D match to TRBD1 (6 bases). From germline, CDR1 is MNHEY and CDR2 SMNVEV (reference sequence). The CDR3 is made up of 15 amino acids. The V and J ends lost 7 bases and 4 bases respectively, with 19 bases between them.

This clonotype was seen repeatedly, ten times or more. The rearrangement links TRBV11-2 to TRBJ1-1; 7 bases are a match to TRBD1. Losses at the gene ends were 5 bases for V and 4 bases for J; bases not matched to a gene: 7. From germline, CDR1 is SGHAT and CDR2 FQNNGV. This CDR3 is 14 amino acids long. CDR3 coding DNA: TGTGCCAGCAGCCACAGGGGAGTGAGCACTGAAGCTTTCTTT. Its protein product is CASSHRGVSTEAFF. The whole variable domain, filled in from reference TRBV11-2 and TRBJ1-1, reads EAGVAQSPRYKIIEKRQSVAFWCNPISGHATLYWYQQILGQGPKLLIQFQNNGVVDDSQLPKDRFSAERLKGVDSTLKIQPAKLEDSAVYLCASSHRGVSTEAFFGQGTRLTVV.

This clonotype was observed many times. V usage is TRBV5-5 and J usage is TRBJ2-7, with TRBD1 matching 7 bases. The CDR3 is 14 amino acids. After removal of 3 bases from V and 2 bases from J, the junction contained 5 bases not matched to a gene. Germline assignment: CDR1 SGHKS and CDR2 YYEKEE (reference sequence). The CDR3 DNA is TGTGCCAGCAGCTCTCAGACAGGGACCTACGAGCAGTACTTC. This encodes CASSSQTGTYEQYF.

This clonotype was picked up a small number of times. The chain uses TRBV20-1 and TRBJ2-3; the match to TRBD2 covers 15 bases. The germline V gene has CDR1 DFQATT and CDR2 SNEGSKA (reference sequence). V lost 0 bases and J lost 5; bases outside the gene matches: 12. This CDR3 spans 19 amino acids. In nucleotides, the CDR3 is TGCAGTGCTAGAGACCCCCGGACTAGCGGGAGGGCCTCGATAGATACGCAGTATTTT. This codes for CSARDPRTSGRASIDTQYF.

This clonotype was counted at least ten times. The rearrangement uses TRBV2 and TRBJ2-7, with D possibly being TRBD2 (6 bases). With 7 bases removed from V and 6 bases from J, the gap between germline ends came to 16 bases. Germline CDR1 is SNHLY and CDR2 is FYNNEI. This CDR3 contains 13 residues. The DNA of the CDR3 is TGTGCCAGCAAGGGAGACGGGGGATCCGAGCAGTACTTC. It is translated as CASKGDGGSEQYF.

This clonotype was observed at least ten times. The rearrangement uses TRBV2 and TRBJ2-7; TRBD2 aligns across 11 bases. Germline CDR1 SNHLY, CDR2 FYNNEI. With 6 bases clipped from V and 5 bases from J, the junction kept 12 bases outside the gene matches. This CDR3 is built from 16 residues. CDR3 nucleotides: TGTGCCAGCAGCATGACTAGCGGGAATCAAGTAGACGAGCAGTACTTC. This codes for CASSMTSGNQVDEQYF.

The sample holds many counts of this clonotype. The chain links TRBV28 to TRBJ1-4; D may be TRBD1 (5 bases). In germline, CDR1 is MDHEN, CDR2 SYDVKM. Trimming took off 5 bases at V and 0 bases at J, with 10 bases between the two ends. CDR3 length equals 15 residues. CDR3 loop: CASSPGTATNEKLFF. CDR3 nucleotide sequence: TGTGCCAGCAGTCCCGGGACTGCAACTAATGAAAAACTGTTTTTT. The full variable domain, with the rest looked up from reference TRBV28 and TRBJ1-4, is DVKVTQSSRYLVKRTGEKVFLECVQDMDHENMFWYRQDPGLGLRLIYFSYDVKMKEKGDIPEGYSVSREKKERFSLILESASTNQTSMYLCASSPGTATNEKLFFGSGTQLSVL.

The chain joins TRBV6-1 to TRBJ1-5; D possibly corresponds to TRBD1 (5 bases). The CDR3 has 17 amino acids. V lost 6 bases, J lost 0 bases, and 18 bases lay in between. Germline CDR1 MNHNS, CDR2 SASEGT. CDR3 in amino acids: CASSSSRTRFSNQPQHF. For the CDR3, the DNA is TGTGCCAGCAGCTCCTCCCGGACAAGATTTAGCAATCAGCCCCAGCATTTT.

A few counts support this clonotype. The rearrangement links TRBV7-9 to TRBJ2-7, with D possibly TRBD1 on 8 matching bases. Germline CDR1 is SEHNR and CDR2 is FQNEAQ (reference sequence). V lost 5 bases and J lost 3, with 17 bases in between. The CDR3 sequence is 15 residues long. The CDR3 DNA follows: TGTGCCAGCAGCCAAACAGGGGGAGGGCTCTACGAGCAGTACTTC. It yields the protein CASSQTGGGLYEQYF.

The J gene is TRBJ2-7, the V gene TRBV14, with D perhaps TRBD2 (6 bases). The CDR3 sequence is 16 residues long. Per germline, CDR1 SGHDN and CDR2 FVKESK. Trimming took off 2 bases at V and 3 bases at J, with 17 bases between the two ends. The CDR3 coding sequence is TGTGCCAGCAGCCAACTAACGGGACTGGCTGACTACGAGCAGTACTTC. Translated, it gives CASSQLTGLADYEQYF.

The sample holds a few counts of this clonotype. The CDR3 loop is CASRPTGFGSPLHF. For the CDR3, the DNA is TGTGCCAGCAGACCTACAGGGTTTGGATCACCCCTCCACTTT. V gene TRBV27 combines with J gene TRBJ1-6, with D perhaps TRBD1 (6 bases). Germline assignment: CDR1 MNHEY and CDR2 SMNVEV (reference sequence). CDR3 length equals 14 residues. Trimming took off 6 bases at V and 10 bases at J, with 16 bases between the two ends.

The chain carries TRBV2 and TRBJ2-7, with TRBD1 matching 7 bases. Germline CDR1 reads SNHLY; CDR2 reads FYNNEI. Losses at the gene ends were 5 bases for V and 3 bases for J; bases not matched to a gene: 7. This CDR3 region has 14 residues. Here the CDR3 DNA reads TGTGCCAGCAGTCGACAGGGACCGAACTACGAGCAGTACTTC. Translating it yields CASSRQGPNYEQYF.

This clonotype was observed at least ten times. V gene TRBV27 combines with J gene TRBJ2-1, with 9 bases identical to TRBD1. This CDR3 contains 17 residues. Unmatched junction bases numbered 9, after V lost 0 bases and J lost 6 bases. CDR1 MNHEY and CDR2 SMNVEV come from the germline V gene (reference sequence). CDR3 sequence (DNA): TGTGCCAGCAGTTTATCAGTGGGGACAGGGAGACGCAATGAGCAGTTCTTC. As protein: CASSLSVGTGRRNEQFF.

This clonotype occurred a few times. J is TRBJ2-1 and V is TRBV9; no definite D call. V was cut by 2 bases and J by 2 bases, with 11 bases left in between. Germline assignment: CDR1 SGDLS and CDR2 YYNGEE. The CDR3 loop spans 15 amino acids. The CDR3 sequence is CASSVSTDPYNEQFF. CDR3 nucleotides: TGTGCCAGCAGCGTCTCCACAGACCCCTACAATGAGCAGTTCTTC.

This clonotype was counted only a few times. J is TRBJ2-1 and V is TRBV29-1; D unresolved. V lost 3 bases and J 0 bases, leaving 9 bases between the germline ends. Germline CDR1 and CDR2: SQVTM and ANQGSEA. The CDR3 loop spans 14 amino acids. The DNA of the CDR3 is TGCAGCGTTGAGGAGAGGAGCTCCTACAATGAGCAGTTCTTC. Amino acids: CSVEERSSYNEQFF.

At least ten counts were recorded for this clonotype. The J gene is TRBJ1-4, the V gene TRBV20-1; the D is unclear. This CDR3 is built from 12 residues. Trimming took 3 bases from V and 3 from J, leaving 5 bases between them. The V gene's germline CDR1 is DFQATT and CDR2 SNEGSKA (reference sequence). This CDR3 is CSARRSNEKLFF. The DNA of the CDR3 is TGCAGTGCTAGGAGGTCTAATGAAAAACTGTTTTTT.

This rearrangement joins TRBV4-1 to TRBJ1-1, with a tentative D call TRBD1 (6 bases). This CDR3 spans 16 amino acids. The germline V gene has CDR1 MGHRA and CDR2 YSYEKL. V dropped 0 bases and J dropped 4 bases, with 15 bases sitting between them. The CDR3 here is CASSQDISGDGTEAFF. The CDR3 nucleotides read TGCGCCAGCAGCCAAGATATTTCAGGGGATGGCACTGAAGCTTTCTTT.

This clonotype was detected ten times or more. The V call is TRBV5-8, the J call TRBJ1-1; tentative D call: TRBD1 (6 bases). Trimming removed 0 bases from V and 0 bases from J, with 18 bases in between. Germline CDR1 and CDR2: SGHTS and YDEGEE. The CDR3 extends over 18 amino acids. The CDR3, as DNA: TGTGCCAGCAGCTTGGACCCCAGGGGCGCCGGTATGAACACTGAAGCTTTCTTT. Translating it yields CASSLDPRGAGMNTEAFF. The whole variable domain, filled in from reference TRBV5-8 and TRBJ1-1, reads EAGVTQSPTHLIKTRGQQATLRCSPISGHTSVYWYQQALGLGLQFLLWYDEGEERNRGNFPPRFSGRQFPNYSSELNVNALELEDSALYLCASSLDPRGAGMNTEAFFGQGTRLTVV.

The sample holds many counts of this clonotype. The CDR3 region is CASLRGLTSGSFYEQYF. The CDR3 nucleotides read TGTGCCAGTCTCAGGGGGCTTACTAGCGGGAGTTTTTACGAGCAGTACTTC. J is TRBJ2-7 and V is TRBV6-1; 11 nucleotides agree with TRBD2. Germline V gene lookup returns CDR1 MNHNS and CDR2 SASEGT. CDR3 length equals 17 residues. V lost 9 bases, J lost 4 bases, and 17 bases stayed unmatched.

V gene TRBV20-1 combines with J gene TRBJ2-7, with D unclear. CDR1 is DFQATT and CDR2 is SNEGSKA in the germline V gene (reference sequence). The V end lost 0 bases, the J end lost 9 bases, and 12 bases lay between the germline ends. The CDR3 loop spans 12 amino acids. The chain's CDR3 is CSARDSLLGQYF. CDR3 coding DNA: TGCAGTGCTAGAGATTCACTACTTGGGCAGTACTTC.

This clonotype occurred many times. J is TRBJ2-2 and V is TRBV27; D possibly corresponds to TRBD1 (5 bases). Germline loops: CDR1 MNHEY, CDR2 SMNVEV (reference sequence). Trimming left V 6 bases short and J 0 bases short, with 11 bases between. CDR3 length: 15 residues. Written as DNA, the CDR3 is TGTGCCAGCAGGCAGGGAACATCGAACACCGGGGAGCTGTTTTTT. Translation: CASRQGTSNTGELFF.

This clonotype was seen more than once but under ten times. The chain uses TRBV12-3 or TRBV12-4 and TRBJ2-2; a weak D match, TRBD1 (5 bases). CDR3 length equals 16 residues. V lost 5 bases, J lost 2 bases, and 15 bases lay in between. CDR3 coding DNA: TGTGCCAGCAGTCTACGACAGTGGGGTAACACCGGGGAGCTGTTTTTT. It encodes CASSLRQWGNTGELFF.

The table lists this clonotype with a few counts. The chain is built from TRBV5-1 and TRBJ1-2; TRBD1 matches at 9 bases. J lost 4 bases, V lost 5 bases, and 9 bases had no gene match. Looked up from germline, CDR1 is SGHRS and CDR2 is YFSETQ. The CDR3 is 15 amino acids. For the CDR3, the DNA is TGCGCCAGCAGAAAATCGGGACAGGGAGTCTATGGCTACACCTTC. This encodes CASRKSGQGVYGYTF.

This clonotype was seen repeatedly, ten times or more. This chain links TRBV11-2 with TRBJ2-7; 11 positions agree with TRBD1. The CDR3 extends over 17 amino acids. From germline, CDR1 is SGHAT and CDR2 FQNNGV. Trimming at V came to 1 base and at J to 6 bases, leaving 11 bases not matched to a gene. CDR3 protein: CASSLVPTGTGGREQYF. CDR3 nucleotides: TGTGCCAGCAGCTTAGTCCCGACCGGGACAGGGGGACGCGAGCAGTACTTC.

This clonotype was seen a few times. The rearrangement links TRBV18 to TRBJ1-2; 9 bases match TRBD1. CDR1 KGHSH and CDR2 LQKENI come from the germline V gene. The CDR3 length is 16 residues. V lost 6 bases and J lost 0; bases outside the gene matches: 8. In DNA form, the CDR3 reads TGTGCCAGCTCCGATTCGACAGGGGGGACTAACTATGGCTACACCTTC. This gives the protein CASSDSTGGTNYGYTF.